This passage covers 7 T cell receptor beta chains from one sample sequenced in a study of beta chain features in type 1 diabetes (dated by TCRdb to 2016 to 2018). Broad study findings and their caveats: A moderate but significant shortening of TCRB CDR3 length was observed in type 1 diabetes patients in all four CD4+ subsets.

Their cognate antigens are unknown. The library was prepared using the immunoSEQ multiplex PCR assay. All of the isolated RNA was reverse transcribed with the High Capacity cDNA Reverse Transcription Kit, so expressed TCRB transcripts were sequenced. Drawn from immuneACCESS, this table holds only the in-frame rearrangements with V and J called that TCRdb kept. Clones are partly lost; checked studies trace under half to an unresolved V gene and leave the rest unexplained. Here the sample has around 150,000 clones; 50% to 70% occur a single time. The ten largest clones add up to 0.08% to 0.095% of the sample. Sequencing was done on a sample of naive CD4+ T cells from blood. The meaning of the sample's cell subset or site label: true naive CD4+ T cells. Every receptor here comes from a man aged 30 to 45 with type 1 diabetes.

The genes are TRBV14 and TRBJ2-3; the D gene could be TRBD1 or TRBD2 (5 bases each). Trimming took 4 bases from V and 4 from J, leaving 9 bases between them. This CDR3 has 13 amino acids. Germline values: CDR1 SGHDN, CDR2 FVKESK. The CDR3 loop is CASSRRGADTQYF. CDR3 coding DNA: TGTGCCAGCAGCCGAAGAGGGGCAGATACGCAGTATTTT. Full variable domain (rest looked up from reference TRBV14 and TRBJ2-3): EAGVTQFPSHSVIEKGQTVTLRCDPISGHDNLYWYRRVMGKEIKFLLHFVKESKQDESGMPNNRFLAERTGGTYSTLKVQPAELEDSGVYFCASSRRGADTQYFGPGTRLTVL.

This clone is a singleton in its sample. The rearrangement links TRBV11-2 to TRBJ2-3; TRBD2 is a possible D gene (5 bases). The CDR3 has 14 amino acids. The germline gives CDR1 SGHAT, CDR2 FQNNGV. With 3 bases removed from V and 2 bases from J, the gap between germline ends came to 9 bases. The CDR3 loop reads CASSFLALTDTQYF. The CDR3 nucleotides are TGTGCCAGCAGCTTCCTAGCCCTCACAGATACGCAGTATTTT. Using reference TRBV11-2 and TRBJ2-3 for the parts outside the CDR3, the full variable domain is EAGVAQSPRYKIIEKRQSVAFWCNPISGHATLYWYQQILGQGPKLLIQFQNNGVVDDSQLPKDRFSAERLKGVDSTLKIQPAKLEDSAVYLCASSFLALTDTQYFGPGTRLTVL.

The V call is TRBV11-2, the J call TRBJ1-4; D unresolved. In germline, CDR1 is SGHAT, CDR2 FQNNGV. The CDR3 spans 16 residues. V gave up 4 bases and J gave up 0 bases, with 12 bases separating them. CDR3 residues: CASSSFTASTNEKLFF. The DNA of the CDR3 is TGTGCCAGCAGCTCGTTCACAGCTTCAACTAATGAAAAACTGTTTTTT.

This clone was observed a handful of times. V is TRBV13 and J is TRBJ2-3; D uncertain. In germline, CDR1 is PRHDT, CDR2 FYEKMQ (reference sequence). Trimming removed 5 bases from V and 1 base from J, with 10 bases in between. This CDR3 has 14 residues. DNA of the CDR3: TGTGCCAGCAGCCCCCGACCAGGCACAGATACGCAGTATTTT. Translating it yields CASSPRPGTDTQYF.

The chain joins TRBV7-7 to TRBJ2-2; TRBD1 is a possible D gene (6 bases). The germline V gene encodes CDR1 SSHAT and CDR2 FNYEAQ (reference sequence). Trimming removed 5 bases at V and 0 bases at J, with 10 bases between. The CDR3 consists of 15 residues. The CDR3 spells CASSAGQPNTGELFF. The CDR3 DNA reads TGTGCCAGCAGCGCAGGACAGCCGAACACCGGGGAGCTGTTTTTT.

CDR3 sequence reads: CASSQSSRCIYEQYF. The CDR3 nucleotides are TGCGCCAGCAGTCAATCGAGCAGATGTATCTACGAGCAGTACTTC. This sequence joins TRBV23-1 and TRBJ2-7; D is unclear. TRBV23-1 is designated an ORF whose function remains uncertain. The CDR3 loop spans 15 amino acids. The V and J ends lost 0 bases and 3 bases respectively, with 12 bases between them.

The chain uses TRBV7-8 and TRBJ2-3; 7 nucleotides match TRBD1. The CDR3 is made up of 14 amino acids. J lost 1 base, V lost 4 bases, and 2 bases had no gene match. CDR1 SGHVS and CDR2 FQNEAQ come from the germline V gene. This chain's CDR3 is CASSSDRGTDTQYF. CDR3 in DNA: TGTGCCAGCAGCTCAGACAGGGGCACAGATACGCAGTATTTT.